A single sample gave rise to the 21 T cell receptor beta chains below, sequenced in a study of blood T cell repertoires in COVID-19. The table came from immunoSEQ multiplex PCR; TCRdb's copy has only in-frame clones and leaves some out. The data hold more than 85,000 clones, with around 87% observed a single time. Sequencing was performed on peripheral blood. The source of these receptors is a human donor in a cohort sampled during active COVID-19.

The chain uses TRBV9 and TRBJ1-3, with D maybe TRBD1 (6 bases). V was clipped by 2 bases and J by 0 bases, with 12 bases between them. Germline-derived CDR1 and CDR2 are SGDLS and YYNGEE. The CDR3 length is 16 residues. The CDR3 loop is CASSVRTADSGNTIYF. Written as DNA, the CDR3 is TGTGCCAGCAGCGTGAGGACAGCCGACTCTGGAAACACCATATATTTT.

The V call is TRBV5-6, the J call TRBJ1-5; no clear D gene. The CDR3 consists of 15 residues. V lost 4 bases to trimming and J lost 0 bases, with 11 bases between them. CDR1 SGHDT and CDR2 YYEEEE come from the germline V gene. This CDR3 reads CASSRRPYSNQPQHF. The CDR3 DNA follows: TGTGCCAGCAGCCGCAGGCCTTATAGCAATCAGCCCCAGCATTTT.

The rearrangement links TRBV15 to TRBJ1-1; D perhaps matches TRBD1 (5 bases). The CDR3 has 14 residues. Germline CDR1 is LNHNV and CDR2 is YYDKDF (reference sequence). Trimming removed 0 bases from V and 1 base from J, with 6 bases in between. CDR3 loop: CATSRETANTEAFF. Here the CDR3 DNA reads TGTGCCACCAGCAGAGAGACAGCGAACACTGAAGCTTTCTTT.

This rearrangement joins TRBV5-6 to TRBJ2-7; no clear D gene. V was clipped by 4 bases and J by 0 bases, with 11 bases between them. Germline lookup yields CDR1 SGHDT and CDR2 YYEEEE. This CDR3 region has 14 residues. Here the CDR3 reads CASSLGDSSYEQYF. The CDR3 DNA reads TGTGCCAGCAGCCTTGGAGATTCCTCCTACGAGCAGTACTTC.

This clone was recorded only once. The rearrangement joins TRBV3-1 (or the pseudogene TRBV3-2) to TRBJ2-7; perhaps TRBD1 as D (6 bases). This CDR3 has 13 residues. Germline V gives CDR1 LGHDT, CDR2 YNNKEL (reference sequence). V gave up 0 bases and J gave up 3 bases, with 6 bases separating them. CDR3 protein: CASSQEQGYEQYF. CDR3 bases: TGTGCCAGCAGCCAAGAACAGGGCTACGAGCAGTACTTC.

This clone was seen many times. J is TRBJ1-2 and V is TRBV30; no clear D. The germline V and J ends were trimmed by 5 bases and 8 bases, with 6 bases remaining between them. The CDR3 consists of 9 residues. From germline, CDR1 is GTSNPN and CDR2 SVGIG (reference sequence). In nucleotides, the CDR3 is TGTGCCTGGGCCCCAGGCTACACCTTC. It encodes CAWAPGYTF.

This clone was observed once. V gene TRBV29-1 combines with J gene TRBJ1-1; D is unclear. Trimming pared 4 bases from V and 9 bases from J, leaving 15 bases between. This CDR3 has 12 amino acids. The germline V gene has CDR1 SQVTM and CDR2 ANQGSEA. DNA for the CDR3: TGCAGCGTTGTGGCTAGTACGGGGAAAGCTTTCTTT. This codes for CSVVASTGKAFF.

The rearrangement joins TRBV3-1 (or the pseudogene TRBV3-2) to TRBJ1-5; D call uncertain. The V and J ends lost 4 bases and 6 bases respectively, with 10 bases between them. The CDR3 runs 13 residues. CDR1 is LGHDT and CDR2 is YNNKEL in the germline V gene (reference sequence). Here the CDR3 reads CASSPFLFQPQHF. The CDR3 nucleotides are TGTGCCAGCAGCCCCTTTCTGTTTCAGCCCCAGCATTTT.

The V and J genes are TRBV2 and TRBJ2-5; 8 nucleotides line up with TRBD2. CDR1 and CDR2 from the germline V gene are SNHLY and FYNNEI. CDR3 length equals 15 residues. The V gene end was trimmed by 11 bases and the J gene end by 5 bases; junction bases not matched to a gene: 16. CDR3 loop: CASRGDGGAGETQYF. In nucleotides, the CDR3 is TGTGCCTCCCGGGGGGACGGGGGGGCAGGTGAGACCCAGTACTTC.

This sequence joins TRBV4-3 and TRBJ2-3, with a tentative D call TRBD1 (6 bases). Germline assignment: CDR1 LGHNA and CDR2 YSLEER. V lost 4 bases, J lost 7 bases, and 27 bases lay in between. The CDR3 runs to 18 residues. Here the CDR3 DNA reads TGCGCCAGCAGCCTGAGACCCACCAGGGACACGACACGGAATACGCAGTATTTT. This translates into CASSLRPTRDTTRNTQYF.

The V call is TRBV28, the J call TRBJ2-1; D is perhaps TRBD1 (6 bases). The CDR3 is made up of 14 amino acids. The germline V gene has CDR1 MDHEN and CDR2 SYDVKM. V lost 7 bases and J 5 bases, leaving 15 bases between the germline ends. CDR3 sequence: CASKRRTENNEQFF. The CDR3 DNA reads TGTGCCAGCAAACGCCGGACAGAAAACAATGAGCAGTTCTTC. Full variable domain (remainder filled in from reference TRBV28 and TRBJ2-1): DVKVTQSSRYLVKRTGEKVFLECVQDMDHENMFWYRQDPGLGLRLIYFSYDVKMKEKGDIPEGYSVSREKKERFSLILESASTNQTSMYLCASKRRTENNEQFFGPGTRLTVL.

The chain employs TRBV5-1 and TRBJ2-7; the D is unclear. The CDR3 extends over 15 amino acids. Germline values: CDR1 SGHRS, CDR2 YFSETQ. Trimming took off 3 bases at V and 3 bases at J, with 16 bases between the two ends. For the CDR3, the DNA is TGCGCCAGCAGCTATATCTCGAATGGCCGCTACGAGCAGTACTTC. Translated, it gives CASSYISNGRYEQYF.

This rearrangement joins TRBV2 to TRBJ1-1; perhaps TRBD1 as D (6 bases). Germline V CDR1 and CDR2: SNHLY, FYNNEI. CDR3 length: 11 amino acids. Trimming pared 7 bases from V and 6 bases from J, leaving 9 bases between. The CDR3 here is CASIRTAEAFF. Written as DNA, the CDR3 is TGTGCCAGCATTCGGACAGCTGAAGCTTTCTTT.

This chain uses TRBV20-1 with TRBJ1-1, with no clear D. Per the germline V gene, CDR1 is DFQATT and CDR2 is SNEGSKA (reference sequence). The CDR3 sequence is 11 residues long. V lost 3 bases and J 7 bases, leaving 9 bases between the germline ends. CDR3: CSASPRVEAFF. DNA of the CDR3: TGCAGTGCTAGCCCGAGGGTTGAAGCTTTCTTT.

The chain combines TRBV4-1 with TRBJ2-2; 7 nucleotides line up with TRBD2. The CDR3 is 16 amino acids. The J segment lost 5 bases and the V segment lost 7 bases, leaving 13 bases of the junction unmatched. Germline CDR1 is MGHRA and CDR2 is YSYEKL. The CDR3 reads CASTLSSGMETGELFF. The CDR3 region has the DNA TGCGCCAGCACCCTATCAAGCGGGATGGAGACCGGGGAGCTGTTTTTT.

This clone came up once. This rearrangement joins TRBV11-2 to TRBJ2-5, with 7 nucleotides matching TRBD2. Germline CDR1 SGHAT, CDR2 FQNNGV. This CDR3 has 15 residues. Germline trimming cut 2 bases from V and 0 bases from J; bases unmatched to any gene: 3. The CDR3: CASSLLGTNQETQYF. The CDR3 DNA follows: TGTGCCAGCAGCTTATTGGGGACTAACCAAGAGACCCAGTACTTC.

This chain uses TRBV5-1 with TRBJ2-2; D is undetermined. CDR3 size: 17 residues. V shed 4 bases and J shed 4 bases, with 20 bases lying between them. Germline CDR1 SGHRS, CDR2 YFSETQ. In DNA form, the CDR3 reads TGCGCCAGCAGCCAGGTCGTGGCTCCCGACGGCACCGGGGAGCTGTTTTTT. This gives the protein CASSQVVAPDGTGELFF.

This chain's CDR3 is CASRVGAGELFF. In DNA form, the CDR3 reads TGCGCCAGCAGGGTCGGGGCCGGGGAGCTGTTTTTT. The chain links TRBV5-1 to TRBJ2-2; a weak D match, TRBD2 (5 bases). CDR1 and CDR2 (germline): SGHRS, YFSETQ. CDR3 size: 12 residues. Trimming cost V 5 bases and J 6 bases, with 8 bases left between them.

The chain recombines TRBV18 with TRBJ2-7; the match to TRBD1 covers 10 bases. The CDR3 contains 16 residues. The V segment lost 4 bases and the J segment 5 bases; nucleotides outside the gene matches: 11. Per the germline V gene, CDR1 is KGHSH and CDR2 is LQKENI. DNA for the CDR3: TGTGCCAGCTCACGGAGTGGGCCGGGACAGGGGAACGAGCAGTACTTC. Translating it yields CASSRSGPGQGNEQYF.

CDR3: CASSQLQSTEAFF. The CDR3 coding sequence is TGTGCCAGCAGCCAATTACAGTCCACTGAAGCTTTCTTT. The V call is TRBV3-1 (or the pseudogene TRBV3-2), the J call TRBJ1-1; no definite D call. Germline CDR1 is LGHDT and CDR2 is YNNKEL (reference sequence). Deletions cut 2 bases from V and 4 bases from J, with 8 bases between. This CDR3 spans 13 amino acids.

The V call is TRBV14, the J call TRBJ2-5; TRBD2 matches at 9 bases. In germline, CDR1 is SGHDN, CDR2 FVKESK. The CDR3 contains 17 residues. With 0 bases clipped from V and 4 bases from J, the junction kept 9 bases outside the gene matches. CDR3: CASSQDYRSGGRETQYF. As DNA, the CDR3 is TGTGCCAGCAGCCAAGATTACCGTAGCGGGGGAAGAGAGACCCAGTACTTC.